A single T cell receptor beta chain is shown here with its context. Its antigen is unidentified. The CDR3 spans 10 residues. For 10 days, 10^5 sorted CD4+ cells grew with T cell-depleted PBMCs and CEF. Generated by immunoSEQ multiplex PCR, the TCRdb table keeps only in-frame clones and is missing some. The data contain 38,000 or so clones, roughly 80% of them singletons. The data were taken from a study of CD4 T cells in relation to SARS-CoV-2 and coronaviruses. At the level of the study: Convalescent patients had median age about 40 years, range roughly 20 to 80.

The study's findings and limits: Samples before the pandemic and after infection were not matched within any donor.

The source of this sequence is an adult with COVID-19. The sequenced sample was naive CD4+ T cells from PBMCs, cultured in vitro. The subset: naive CD4+ T cells isolated by negative enrichment. V usage is TRBV21-1 and J usage is TRBJ2-7. TRBV21-1 is reported as a pseudogene. The CDR3 DNA is TGTGCCAGCATCCGAAGTTGGCAGTACTTC. Its translation: CASIRSWQYF.